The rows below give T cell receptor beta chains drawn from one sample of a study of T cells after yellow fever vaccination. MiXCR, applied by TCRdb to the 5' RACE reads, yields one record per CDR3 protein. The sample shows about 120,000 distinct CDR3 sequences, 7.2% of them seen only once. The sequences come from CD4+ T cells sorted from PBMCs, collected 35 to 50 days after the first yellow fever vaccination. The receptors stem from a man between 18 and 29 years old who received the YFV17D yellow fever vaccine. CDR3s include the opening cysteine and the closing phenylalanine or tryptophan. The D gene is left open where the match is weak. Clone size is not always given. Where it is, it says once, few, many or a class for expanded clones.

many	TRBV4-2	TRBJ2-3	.	TGTGCCAGCAGCCAGTATAACGTTAGACATTTT	CASSQYNVRHF
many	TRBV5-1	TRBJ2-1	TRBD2	TGCGCCAGCAGCCCAGGACTAGCGGGGGGCGCAATCAATGAGCAGTTCTTC	CASSPGLAGGAINEQFF
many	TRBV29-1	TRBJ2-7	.	TGCAGCGTCACTAACACGGCCTCCTACGAGCAGTACTTC	CSVTNTASYEQYF
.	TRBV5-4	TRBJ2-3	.	TGTGCCAGCAGCCTTGTGGGGGGCGGCGCAGATACGCAGTATTTT	CASSLVGGGADTQYF
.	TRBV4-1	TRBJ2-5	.	TGCGCCAGCAGCCAAGGGCGGGGCATTGTAGTTGGGGAGACCCAGTACTTC	CASSQGRGIVVGETQYF
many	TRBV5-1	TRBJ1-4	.	TGCGCCAGCAGCCCAACCGCTACAGGGCTAAGGGAAAAACTGTTTTTT	CASSPTATGLREKLFF
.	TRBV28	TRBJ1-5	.	TGTGCCAGCAGTTTGGGGGGTTTTGTTCAGCCCCAGCATTTT	CASSLGGFVQPQHF
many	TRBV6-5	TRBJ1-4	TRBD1	TGTGCCAGCAGTTCCGGACAGGGGGGAGAAAAACTGTTTTTT	CASSSGQGGEKLFF
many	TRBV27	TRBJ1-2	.	TGTGCCAGCAGTTCCAACCAGGACTACTATGGCTACACCTTC	CASSSNQDYYGYTF
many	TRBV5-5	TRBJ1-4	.	TGTGCCAGCAGCTTACGGTACCTGGGGGAAAAACTGTTTTTT	CASSLRYLGEKLFF
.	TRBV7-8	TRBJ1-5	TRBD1	TGTGCCAGCAGCCCGACAGGGGGCGCGTGGCAGCCCCAGCATTTT	CASSPTGGAWQPQHF
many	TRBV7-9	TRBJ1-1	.	TGTGCCAGCAGCCCGAGCTATACAGAGGGGAGCACTGAAGCTTTCTTT	CASSPSYTEGSTEAFF
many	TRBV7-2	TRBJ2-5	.	TGTGCCAGCAGCCTCCGGGACACAACCATAGAGACCCAGTACTTC	CASSLRDTTIETQYF
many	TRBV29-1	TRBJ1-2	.	TGCAGCGTTGAAGATCTTATCACAGACGGTTATGGCTACACCTTC	CSVEDLITDGYGYTF
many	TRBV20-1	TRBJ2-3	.	TGCAGTGCTAGTCCTCCGTCGTATAGAGGGACAGATACGCAGTATTTT	CSASPPSYRGTDTQYF
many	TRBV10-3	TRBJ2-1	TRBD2	TGTGCCATCAGTAGCGGGGGGCGGGATGAGCAGTTCTTC	CAISSGGRDEQFF
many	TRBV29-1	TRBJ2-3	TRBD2	TGCAGCGTCGCCGGGACTAGCGGGGGCCGACTCACAGATACGCAGTATTTT	CSVAGTSGGRLTDTQYF
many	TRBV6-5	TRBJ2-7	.	TGTGCCAGCAGTTACTCGGAGCTAGGGGGGACCTACGAGCAGTACTTC	CASSYSELGGTYEQYF
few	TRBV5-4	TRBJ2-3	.	TGTGCCAGCAGCACCGGACTTTTCACAGATACGCAGTATTTT	CASSTGLFTDTQYF
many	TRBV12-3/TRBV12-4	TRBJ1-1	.	TGTGCCAGCAATCGCCAGCCCGTTACTGAAGCTTTCTTT	CASNRQPVTEAFF
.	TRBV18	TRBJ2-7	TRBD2	TGTGCCAGCTCGCCGGGGACTAGCGGGGGACAATTGGAAGAGCAGTACTTC	CASSPGTSGGQLEEQYF
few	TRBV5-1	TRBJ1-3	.	TGCGCCAGCAACGGGGCTGCAAACACCATATATTTT	CASNGAANTIYF
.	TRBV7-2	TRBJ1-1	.	TGTGCCAGCAGCTTCGAGTACAGGGCTTCGGAAGCTTTCTTT	CASSFEYRASEAFF
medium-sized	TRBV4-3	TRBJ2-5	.	TGCGCCAGCAGCCAAGAGGCATTAGGGACCCAGTACTTC	CASSQEALGTQYF
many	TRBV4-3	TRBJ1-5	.	TGCGCCAGCAGCCAAGGTTGGCATCAGCCCCAGCATTTT	CASSQGWHQPQHF
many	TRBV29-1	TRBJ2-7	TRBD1	TGCAGCGTTGTGTTCGGGACAGGGGGTTACTACGAGCAGTACTTC	CSVVFGTGGYYEQYF
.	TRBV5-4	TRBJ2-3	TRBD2	TGTGCCAGCAGACCGCCGACTAGCGGGGGGGCCGCAGATACGCAGTATTTT	CASRPPTSGGAADTQYF
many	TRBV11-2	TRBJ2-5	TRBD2	TGTGCCAGCAGCTTAGAGGGGACTAGCGGGGGGGAACAGACCCAGTACTTC	CASSLEGTSGGEQTQYF
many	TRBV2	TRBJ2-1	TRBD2	TGTGCCAGCAGCCTAGCGGGGGGGCCCGATGAGCAGTTCTTC	CASSLAGGPDEQFF
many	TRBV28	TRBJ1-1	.	TGTGCCAGCATGAACAGTCCGGAAGCTTTCTTT	CASMNSPEAFF
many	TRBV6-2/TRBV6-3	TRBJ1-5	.	TGTGCCAGCAGTTACTCGTCGCTAGTCGGGGACCGTAATCAGCCCCAGCATTTT	CASSYSSLVGDRNQPQHF
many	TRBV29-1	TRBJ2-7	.	TGCAGCGTTGAGTCCGGCGAGCAGTACTTC	CSVESGEQYF
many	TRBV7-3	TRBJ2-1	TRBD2	TGTGCCAGCAGCTTATACTCCGGTAGCGGGGTGTCTTTGTACAATGAGCAGTTCTTC	CASSLYSGSGVSLYNEQFF
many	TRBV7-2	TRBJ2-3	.	TGTGCCAGCAGCTTATATTCTTCAGATACGCAGTATTTT	CASSLYSSDTQYF
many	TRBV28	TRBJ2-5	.	TGTGCCAGCAGGGGCCAAGAGACCCAGTACTTC	CASRGQETQYF
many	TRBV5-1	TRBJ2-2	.	TGCGCCAGCAGCTTAGTCCCAGGGGCCGGGGAGCTGTTTTTT	CASSLVPGAGELFF
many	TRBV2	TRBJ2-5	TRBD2	TGTGCCAGCAGTACGGGACTAGCGGCGTACCAAGAGACCCAGTACTTC	CASSTGLAAYQETQYF
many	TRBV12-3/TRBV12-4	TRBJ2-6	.	TGTGCCAGCAGCAATGGGGCGCAGGCTGGGGCCAACGTCCTGACTTTC	CASSNGAQAGANVLTF
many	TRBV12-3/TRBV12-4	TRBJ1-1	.	TGTGCCAGCATTTCCCGGCCCGCAGGAGAAACTGAAGCTTTCTTT	CASISRPAGETEAFF
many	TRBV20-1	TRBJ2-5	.	TGCAGTGCTAGGTTACGGGACTTCCAAGAGACCCAGTACTTC	CSARLRDFQETQYF
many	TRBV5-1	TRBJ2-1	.	TGCGCCAGCAGCTTGCTTTGGGTTGACGAGGGCAGTGAGCAGTTCTTC	CASSLLWVDEGSEQFF
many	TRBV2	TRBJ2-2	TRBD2	TGTGCCAGCAGTGGCCGCGGGGGGCCGGGCACCGGGGAGCTGTTTTTT	CASSGRGGPGTGELFF
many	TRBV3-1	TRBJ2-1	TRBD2	TGTGCCAGCAACAGCGGGGGGGCCGGAGAGCAGTTCTTC	CASNSGGAGEQFF
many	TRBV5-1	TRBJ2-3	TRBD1	TGCGCCAGCAGCTTGGGACAGGGAAGCACAGATACGCAGTATTTT	CASSLGQGSTDTQYF
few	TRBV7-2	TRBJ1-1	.	TGTGCCAGCAGCCCAGGTTGGAACACTGAAGCTTTCTTT	CASSPGWNTEAFF
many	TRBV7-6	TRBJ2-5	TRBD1	TGTGCCAGCAGCGTTCAACCGGGACAGCGACGAGAAGAGACCCAGTACTTC	CASSVQPGQRREETQYF
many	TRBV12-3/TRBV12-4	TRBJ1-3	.	TGTGCCAGCAGTTGGGGGGCCCTGGGAAACACCATATATTTT	CASSWGALGNTIYF
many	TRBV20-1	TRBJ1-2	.	TGCAGTGCTGCTTCCCCCGGGGTATGGTTTGGCTACACCTTC	CSAASPGVWFGYTF
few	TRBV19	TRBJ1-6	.	TGTGCCAGTAGTATCTGGGGGAGCTCCTATAATTCACCCCTCCACTTT	CASSIWGSSYNSPLHF
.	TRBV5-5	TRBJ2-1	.	TGTGCCAGCACTTACCGGACACAATACAATGAGCAGTTCTTC	CASTYRTQYNEQFF
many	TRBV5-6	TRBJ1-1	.	TGTGCCATCAGACGATGGGGAAACACTGAAGCTTTCTTT	CAIRRWGNTEAFF
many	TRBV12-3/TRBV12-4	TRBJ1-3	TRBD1	TGTGCCAGCAGTAAGGGACAGGGGGCTGGAAACACCATATATTTT	CASSKGQGAGNTIYF
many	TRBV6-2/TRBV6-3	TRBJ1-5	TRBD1	TGTGCCAGCACCTCCCGGGACAGACTAACGTATAGCAATCAGCCCCAGCATTTT	CASTSRDRLTYSNQPQHF
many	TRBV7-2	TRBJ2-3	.	TGTGCCAGCAGCCAATCCGGGGTAGATACGCAGTATTTT	CASSQSGVDTQYF